This record looks at one T cell receptor (beta chain) sequence and its context. What it binds is not known. The data originate from a study of STAT5B mutations in CD4+ large granular lymphocyte leukemia. Study observations and caveats: No patients shared main leukemic clonotypes, though around 24% appeared at low frequency elsewhere. Compared with healthy controls (2/35), patient top clones favored TRBV06 (8/27). CD4-sorted patient repertoires seemed more clonal than healthy CD4+ repertoires.

Profiling relied on immunoSEQ multiplex PCR, and the TCRdb table lists in-frame clones only, not all of them. The repertoire has roughly 34,000 clones, over 65% of them found once; the top ten carry 7.1%. The CDR3 has 15 amino acids. Trimming left V 1 base short and J 6 bases short, with 14 bases between. Germline V lookup: CDR1 SGHDT, CDR2 YYEEEE. The receptor was derived from a human donor in good health. The source material was CD4+ T cells from blood buffy coats. The V and J genes are TRBV5-6 and TRBJ1-3, with a weak D call TRBD1 (5 bases). The CDR3 nucleotides read TGTGCCAGCAGCTTGCTCCAGACAGTATCAAACACCATATATTTT. Its translation: CASSLLQTVSNTIYF.